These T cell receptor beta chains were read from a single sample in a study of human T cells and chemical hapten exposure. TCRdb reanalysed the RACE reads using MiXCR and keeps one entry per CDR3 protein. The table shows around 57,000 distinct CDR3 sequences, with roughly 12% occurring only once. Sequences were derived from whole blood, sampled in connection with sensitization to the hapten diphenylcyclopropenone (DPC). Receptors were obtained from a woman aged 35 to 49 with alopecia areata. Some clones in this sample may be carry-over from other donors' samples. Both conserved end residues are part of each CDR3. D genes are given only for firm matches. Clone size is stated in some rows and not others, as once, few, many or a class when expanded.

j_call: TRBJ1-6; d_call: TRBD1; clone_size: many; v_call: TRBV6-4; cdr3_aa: CASSMTGYNSPLHF; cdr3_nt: TGTGCCAGCAGCATGACAGGGTATAATTCACCCCTCCACTTT
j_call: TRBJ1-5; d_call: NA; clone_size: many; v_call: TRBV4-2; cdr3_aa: CASRRDDQPQHF; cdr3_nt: TGTGCCAGTCGGAGAGACGATCAGCCCCAGCATTTT
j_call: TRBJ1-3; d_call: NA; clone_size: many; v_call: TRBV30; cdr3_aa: CAWSSESSGNTIYF; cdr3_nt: TGTGCCTGGAGTTCCGAGTCATCTGGAAACACCATATATTTT
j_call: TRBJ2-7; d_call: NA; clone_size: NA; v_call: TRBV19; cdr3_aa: CASSTGFGHREQYF; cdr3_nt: TGTGCCAGTAGTACCGGATTCGGGCATAGGGAGCAGTACTTC
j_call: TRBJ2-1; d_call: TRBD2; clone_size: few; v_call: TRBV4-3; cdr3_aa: CASSQTFFPYSGSGNEQFF; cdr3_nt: TGCGCCAGCAGCCAGACATTTTTTCCTTATAGCGGGAGTGGTAATGAGCAGTTCTTC
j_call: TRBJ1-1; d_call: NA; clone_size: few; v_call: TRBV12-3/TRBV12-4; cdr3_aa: CASSLGGVTEAFF; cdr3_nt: TGTGCCAGCAGTTTGGGGGGGGTGACTGAAGCTTTCTTT
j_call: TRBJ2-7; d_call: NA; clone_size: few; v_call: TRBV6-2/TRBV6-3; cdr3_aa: CASAYLKRYEQYF; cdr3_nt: TGTGCCAGCGCATACCTTAAACGCTACGAGCAGTACTTC
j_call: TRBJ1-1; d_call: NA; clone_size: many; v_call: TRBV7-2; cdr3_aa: CASSLARRGSEAFF; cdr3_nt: TGTGCCAGCAGCTTAGCGAGGAGGGGATCCGAAGCTTTCTTT
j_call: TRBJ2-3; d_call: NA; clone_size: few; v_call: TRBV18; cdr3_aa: CASSPRASHTDTQYF; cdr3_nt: TGTGCCAGCTCACCACGGGCCAGTCACACAGATACGCAGTATTTT
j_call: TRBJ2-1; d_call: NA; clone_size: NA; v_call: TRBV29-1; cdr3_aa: CSASEGVYNEQFF; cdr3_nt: TGCAGCGCCTCGGAGGGGGTCTACAATGAGCAGTTCTTC
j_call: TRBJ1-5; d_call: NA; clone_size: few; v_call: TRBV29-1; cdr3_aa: CSVNVGDQPQHF; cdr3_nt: TGCAGCGTTAACGTGGGGGACCAGCCCCAGCATTTT
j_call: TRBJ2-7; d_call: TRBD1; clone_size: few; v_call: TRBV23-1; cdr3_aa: CASSQQGQGGSYANYEQYF; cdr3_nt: TGCGCCAGCAGTCAACAGGGACAGGGGGGATCATATGCTAATTACGAGCAGTACTTC
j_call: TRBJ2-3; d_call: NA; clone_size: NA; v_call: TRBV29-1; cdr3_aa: CSVVRGPSTDTQYF; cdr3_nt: TGCAGCGTTGTCAGGGGCCCTAGCACAGATACGCAGTATTTT
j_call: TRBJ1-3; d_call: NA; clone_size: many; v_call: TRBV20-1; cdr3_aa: CSAPDSSGNTIYF; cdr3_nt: TGCAGTGCCCCGGACAGCTCTGGAAACACCATATATTTT
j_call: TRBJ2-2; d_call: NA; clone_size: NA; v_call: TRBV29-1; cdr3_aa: CSAQTGGSGELFF; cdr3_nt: TGCAGCGCCCAAACCGGGGGAAGCGGGGAGCTGTTTTTT
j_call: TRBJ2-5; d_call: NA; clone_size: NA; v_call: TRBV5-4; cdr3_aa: CASSLRLSRETQYF; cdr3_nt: TGTGCCAGCAGCTTACGACTATCACGGGAGACCCAGTACTTC
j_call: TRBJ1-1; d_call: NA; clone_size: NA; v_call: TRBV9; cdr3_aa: CASSVDTGGGAFF; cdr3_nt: TGTGCCAGCAGCGTAGATACCGGAGGGGGAGCTTTCTTT
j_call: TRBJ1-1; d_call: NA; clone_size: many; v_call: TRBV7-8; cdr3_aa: CASSLVTRLNTEAFF; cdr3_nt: TGTGCCAGCAGCTTAGTGACAAGACTGAACACTGAAGCTTTCTTT
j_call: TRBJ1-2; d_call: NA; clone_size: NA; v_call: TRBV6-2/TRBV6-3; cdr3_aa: CASSYSGGATARGYTF; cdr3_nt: TGTGCCAGCAGTTACTCCGGCGGGGCAACCGCTCGGGGCTACACCTTC
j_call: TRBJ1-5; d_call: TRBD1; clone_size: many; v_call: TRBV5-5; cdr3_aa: CASRAGQGVNQPQHF; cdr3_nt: TGTGCCAGCAGAGCAGGACAGGGCGTAAATCAGCCCCAGCATTTT
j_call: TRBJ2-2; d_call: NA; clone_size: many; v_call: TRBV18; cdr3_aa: CASSPRGGRDTGELFF; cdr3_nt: TGTGCCAGCTCACCACGCGGCGGACGGGACACCGGGGAGCTGTTTTTT
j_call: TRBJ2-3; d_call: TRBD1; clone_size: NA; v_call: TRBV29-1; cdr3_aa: CSVRQGRGDTQYF; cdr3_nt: TGCAGCGTCCGACAGGGACGTGGAGATACGCAGTATTTT
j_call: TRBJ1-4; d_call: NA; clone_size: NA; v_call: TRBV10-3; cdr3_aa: CAISDPDAGEKLFF; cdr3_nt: TGTGCCATCAGTGACCCCGACGCGGGTGAAAAACTGTTTTTT
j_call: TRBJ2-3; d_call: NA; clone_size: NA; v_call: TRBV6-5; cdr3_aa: CASSYDSPPDTQYF; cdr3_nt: TGTGCCAGCAGTTACGACAGTCCGCCAGATACGCAGTATTTT
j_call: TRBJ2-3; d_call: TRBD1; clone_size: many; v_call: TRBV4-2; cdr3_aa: CASSYGQGPDTQYF; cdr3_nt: TGTGCCAGCAGCTACGGACAGGGCCCAGATACGCAGTATTTT
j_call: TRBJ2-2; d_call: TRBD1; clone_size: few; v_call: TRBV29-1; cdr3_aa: CSVDPTGHTGELFF; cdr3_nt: TGCAGCGTTGATCCGACAGGGCACACCGGGGAGCTGTTTTTT
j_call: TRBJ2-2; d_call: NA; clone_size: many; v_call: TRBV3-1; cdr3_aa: CASSRADTRGELFF; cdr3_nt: TGTGCCAGCAGCCGTGCAGACACGCGAGGGGAGCTGTTTTTT
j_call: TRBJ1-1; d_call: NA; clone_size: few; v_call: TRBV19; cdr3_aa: CASSPGQWNTEAFF; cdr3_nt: TGTGCCAGTAGTCCCGGACAGTGGAACACTGAAGCTTTCTTT
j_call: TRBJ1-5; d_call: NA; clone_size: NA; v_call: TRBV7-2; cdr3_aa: CASSPRSNQPQHF; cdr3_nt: TGTGCCAGCAGCCCCCGTAGCAATCAGCCCCAGCATTTT
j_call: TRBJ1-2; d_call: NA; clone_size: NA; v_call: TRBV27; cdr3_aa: CASSSLQGSYGYTF; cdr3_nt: TGTGCCAGCAGTTCCCTACAGGGTAGCTATGGCTACACCTTC
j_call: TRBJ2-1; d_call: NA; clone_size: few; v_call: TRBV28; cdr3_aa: CASSSPRQQFF; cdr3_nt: TGTGCCAGCAGTTCTCCCAGACAGCAGTTCTTC
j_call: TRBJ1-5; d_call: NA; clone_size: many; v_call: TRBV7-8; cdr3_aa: CASSLQGIANQPQHF; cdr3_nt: TGTGCCAGCAGCTTACAGGGGATTGCCAATCAGCCCCAGCATTTT
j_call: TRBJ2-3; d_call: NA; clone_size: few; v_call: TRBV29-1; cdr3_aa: CSTLVDTQYF; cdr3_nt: TGCAGCACTCTCGTGGATACGCAGTATTTT
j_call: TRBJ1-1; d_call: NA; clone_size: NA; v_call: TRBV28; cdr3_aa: CASTGTSRTEAFF; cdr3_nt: TGTGCCAGCACCGGGACTTCACGGACTGAAGCTTTCTTT
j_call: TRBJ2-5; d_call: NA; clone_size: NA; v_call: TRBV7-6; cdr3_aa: CASSSGTGTQTQYF; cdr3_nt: TGTGCCAGCAGCTCGGGAACCGGGACTCAGACCCAGTACTTC
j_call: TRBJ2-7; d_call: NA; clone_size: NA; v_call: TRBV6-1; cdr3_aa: CASSEGTYEQYF; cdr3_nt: TGTGCCAGCAGTGAGGGGACCTACGAGCAGTACTTC
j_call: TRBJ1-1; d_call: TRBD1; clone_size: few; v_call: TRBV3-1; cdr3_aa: CASSLRTGRDEAFF; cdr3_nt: TGTGCCAGCAGCCTACGGACAGGGAGGGATGAAGCTTTCTTT
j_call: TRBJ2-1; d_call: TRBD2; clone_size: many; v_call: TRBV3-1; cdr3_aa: CASRTSGGPHEQFF; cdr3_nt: TGTGCCAGCCGGACTAGCGGGGGGCCCCATGAGCAGTTCTTC
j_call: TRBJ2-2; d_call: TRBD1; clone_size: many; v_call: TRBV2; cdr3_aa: CASSRQGTHGELFF; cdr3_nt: TGTGCCAGCAGCCGACAGGGTACGCACGGGGAGCTGTTTTTT
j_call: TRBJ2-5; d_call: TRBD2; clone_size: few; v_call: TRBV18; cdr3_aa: CASSRRTSDGETQYF; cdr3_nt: TGTGCCAGCTCGCGAAGGACTAGCGACGGCGAGACCCAGTACTTC
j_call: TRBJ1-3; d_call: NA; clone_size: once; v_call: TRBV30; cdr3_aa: CASNIKVGNTIYF; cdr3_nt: TGTGCCTCGAACATAAAAGTAGGAAACACCATATATTTT
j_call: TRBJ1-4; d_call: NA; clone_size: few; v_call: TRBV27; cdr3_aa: CASSFFLGEKLFF; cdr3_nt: TGTGCCAGCAGTTTTTTTTTGGGGGAAAAACTGTTTTTT
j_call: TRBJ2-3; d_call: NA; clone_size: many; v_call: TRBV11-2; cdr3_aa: CASSPLEYF; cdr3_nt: TGTGCCAGCAGCCCCCTAGAGTATTTT
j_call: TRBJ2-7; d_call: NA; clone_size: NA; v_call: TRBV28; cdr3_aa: CASSFQVQGRLYEQYF; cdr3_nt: TGTGCCAGCAGTTTTCAGGTACAGGGTAGGTTATACGAGCAGTACTTC
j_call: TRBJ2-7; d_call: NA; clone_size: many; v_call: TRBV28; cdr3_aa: CASSSLYEQYF; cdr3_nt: TGTGCCAGCAGTTCCCTCTACGAGCAGTACTTC
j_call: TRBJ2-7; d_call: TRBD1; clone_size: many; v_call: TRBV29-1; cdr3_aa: CSVNRDSNYEQYF; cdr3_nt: TGCAGCGTCAACCGGGACAGCAACTACGAGCAGTACTTC
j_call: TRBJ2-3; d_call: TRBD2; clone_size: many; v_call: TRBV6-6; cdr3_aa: CASRGGVTDTQYF; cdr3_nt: TGTGCCAGCAGGGGAGGGGTCACAGATACGCAGTATTTT
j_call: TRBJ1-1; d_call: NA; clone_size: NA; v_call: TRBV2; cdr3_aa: CASAQGQGRNTETFF; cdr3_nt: TGTGCCAGCGCCCAGGGCCAGGGAAGGAACACTGAAACTTTCTTT
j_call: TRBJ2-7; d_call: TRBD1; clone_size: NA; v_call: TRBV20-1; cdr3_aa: CSAAPPRQGPKSYEQYF; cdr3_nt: TGCAGTGCTGCCCCCCCACGACAGGGGCCCAAATCCTACGAGCAGTACTTC
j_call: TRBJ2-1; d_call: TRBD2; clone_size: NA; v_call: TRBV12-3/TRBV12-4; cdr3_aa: CASSLDGRGVIDEQFF; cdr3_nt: TGTGCCAGCAGTTTAGATGGGCGGGGGGTAATAGATGAGCAGTTCTTC
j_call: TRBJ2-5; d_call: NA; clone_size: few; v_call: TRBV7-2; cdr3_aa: CASSPFMGETQYF; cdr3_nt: TGTGCCAGCAGCCCGTTTATGGGGGAGACCCAGTACTTC
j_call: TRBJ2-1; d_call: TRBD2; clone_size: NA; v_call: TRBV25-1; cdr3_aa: CASSEYVGGLNEQFF; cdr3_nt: TGTGCCAGCAGTGAATATGTGGGAGGGCTTAATGAGCAGTTCTTC
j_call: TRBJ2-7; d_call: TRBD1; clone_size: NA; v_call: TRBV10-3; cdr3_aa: CAISTGTGFGEQYF; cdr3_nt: TGTGCCATCAGCACCGGGACAGGGTTTGGCGAGCAGTACTTC
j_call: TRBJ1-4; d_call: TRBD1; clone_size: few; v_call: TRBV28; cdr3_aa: CASSQGGGGSNEKLFF; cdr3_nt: TGTGCCAGCAGCCAGGGGGGAGGCGGGAGTAATGAAAAACTGTTTTTT
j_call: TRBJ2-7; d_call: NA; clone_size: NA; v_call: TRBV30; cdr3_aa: CAWRGDYEQYF; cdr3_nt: TGTGCCTGGAGGGGCGACTACGAGCAGTACTTC
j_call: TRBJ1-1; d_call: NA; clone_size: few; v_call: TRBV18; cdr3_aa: CASSPKEGARTEAFF; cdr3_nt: TGTGCCAGCTCCCCCAAAGAAGGGGCGAGGACTGAAGCTTTCTTT
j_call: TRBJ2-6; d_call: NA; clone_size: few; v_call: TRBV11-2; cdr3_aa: CASSFATVGANVLTF; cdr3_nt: TGTGCCAGCAGCTTTGCGACGGTCGGGGCCAACGTCCTGACTTTC